The source of this TCR beta chain is a study of regulatory T cells in long-lasting Graves disease (dated by TCRdb to the early 2020s). Concerning the study at large: To count as having persistent Graves' disease, a patient had to have received antithyroid drug treatment for over 5 years with TSH receptor autoantibodies remaining persistently positive. This study used TCR sequencing and RNA sequencing of peripheral blood to compare persistent Graves' disease patients against newly diagnosed Graves' disease patients. The study was registered as a clinical trial and conducted in China. A total of roughly 35 samples underwent TCR sequencing: about 13 from persistent and roughly 20 from newly diagnosed Graves' disease patients. On average, persistent Graves' disease patients in the clinical cohort had been on antithyroid drugs for about 9.3 years.

The CDR3 has 17 amino acids, counting the end cysteine and phenylalanine. Only the CDR3 region is kept as DNA, spanning 51 bases read in frame from base 1. The germline V gene gives CDR1 as MGHDK and CDR2 as SYGVNS. V lost 3 bases and J lost 2 bases, and the count of bases not matched to a germline gene is 11. The full study reports these points: Persistent disease showed preferential use of TRBV28, TRBJ1-2 and TRBJ2-5, whereas newly diagnosed disease favored TRBV20-1 and TRBJ2-1. Sequencing and analysis were restricted to the TCR beta chain. Patients with persistent disease shared more public clonotypes (roughly 2,900) than newly diagnosed patients did (approximately 990). Compared with newly diagnosed patients, persistent Graves' disease patients had lower TCR Shannon entropy and fewer highly expanded clones, which suggests clonal expansion. The authors noted that the small sample size was a limitation that may lower accuracy. Because the primary lesion, thyroid tissue, could not be accessed, the study looked at peripheral blood alone.

Reading the label with the study, this specimen's time point is: persistent/refractory GD, antithyroid drugs over 5 years with positive TRAb. For both TCR sequencing and RNA sequencing, RNA was extracted from PBMCs in TRIzol. Graves' disease was diagnosed according to American Thyroid Association guidelines. Recruitment of patients was carried out at an endocrinology department in Xi'an, China. Each patient gave 7.5 to 10 milliliters of peripheral blood, collected in an EDTA anticoagulant tube. Ficoll Paque Plus density gradient separation was used to isolate PBMCs, and no additional T cell sorting was done. RNA quality was checked with an Agilent 2100 Bioanalyzer and agarose gel, and concentration with a NanoDrop 2000. In regard to this clonotype: This receptor's antigen is unknown. The sample holds no much larger clone one base away, and base qualities are not on file.

The library was made by multiplex PCR. The instrument was an Illumina HiSeq 4000. To build TCR beta libraries, CDR3 regions were amplified by Arm-PCR using iRepertoire HTBI primers. Gel purification was performed on PCR products prior to sequencing. In the original analysis: Gene usage analysis of CDR3 amino acid clonotypes used the 62 TRBV and more than 13 TRBJ segments found across samples. Filtered high-quality paired reads were merged into contigs using COPE and FqMerger. BLAST was used to align contigs to IMGT TRBV, TRBD and TRBJ reference genes, with CDR3 defined following IMGT. Any clonotype with a frequency above 0.1% was classified as a highly expanded clone. Shannon entropy was used to measure repertoire diversity, and the Gini coefficient was used to measure V-J evenness. A clonotype was considered public if more than one individual shared it. Using fastp at Q25 and MiXCR, TCRdb reprocessed the public reads and kept productive beta chains. Rows with one shared CDR3 protein collapse into an entry with the most common genes and DNA. These V and J calls rely on TCRdb rather than the paper's analysis. The sample table holds around 500,000 distinct CDR3 sequences, of which less than 25% were seen once. The top ten clones comprise approximately 7.8% of the sample.

Source: peripheral blood mononuclear cells (PBMCs), taken when the disease was refractory, from a patient treated with antithyroid drugs. In this chain, TRBV25-1 is recombined with TRBJ2-3, with TRBD2 matching 7 junction bases. The sequence was obtained from a female donor with Graves disease. In nucleotide form, the sequence is TGTGCCAGCAGTGAGATCAATAGCGGGCGAAACACAGATACGCAGTATTTT. Protein translation: CASSEINSGRNTDTQYF.